Below are 5 T cell receptor beta chains sequenced from a single sample in a study of metastatic and nonmetastatic thyroid tumors. There were no patients who had received any treatment before thyroid surgery. TCRdb re-called clones from the PCR reads using MiXCR. The sample lists about 33,000 clones; about a sixth were seen once. Sequencing input: blood. All receptors derive from a female donor with papillary thyroid cancer or a benign thyroid nodule (not recorded which). Some clones in this sample may be carry-over from other donors' samples.

Turning to this clone: With a much larger clone just one base away, this may be a read error. The chain combines TRBV12-3 or TRBV12-4 with TRBJ2-3; D is ambiguous. Trimming removed 8 bases from V and 7 bases from J, with 10 bases in between. This CDR3 contains 11 residues. The CDR3 coding sequence is TGTGCCAGCGGATTGGGGTATACGCAGTATTTT. Amino acids: CASGLGYTQYF.

This clone was picked up many times. The chain links TRBV9 to TRBJ2-2; TRBD1 or TRBD2 may be the D gene (5 bases each). CDR3 length: 15 residues. Germline values: CDR1 SGDLS, CDR2 YYNGEE. Deletions cut 3 bases from V and 3 bases from J, with 12 bases between. The CDR3 DNA reads TGTGCCAGCAGCGGGGACGCGAAATACACCGGGGAGCTGTTTTTT. It codes for CASSGDAKYTGELFF.

This clone was seen many times. The chain employs TRBV3-1 and TRBJ2-1; 7 nucleotides line up with TRBD2. V shed 2 bases, J shed 2 bases, and the junction held 6 bases outside the gene matches. Looked up from germline, CDR1 is LGHDT and CDR2 is YNNKEL (reference sequence). The CDR3 runs 16 residues. DNA for the CDR3: TGTGCCAGCAGCCAACGACTAGCCAAAGCCTACAATGAGCAGTTCTTC. Its translation: CASSQRLAKAYNEQFF.

This clone was seen repeatedly, ten times or more. The gene calls are TRBV28 and TRBJ1-6; no reliable D call. Trimming left V 7 bases short and J 10 bases short, with 17 bases between. Germline CDR1 reads MDHEN; CDR2 reads SYDVKM. This CDR3 spans 14 amino acids. The chain's CDR3 is CASKVLSRGSPLHF. CDR3 nucleotide sequence: TGTGCCAGCAAGGTTCTTTCCCGAGGATCACCCCTCCACTTT.

This clone has ten or more counts. V usage is TRBV4-1 and J usage is TRBJ2-1; 9 positions match TRBD1. From germline, CDR1 is MGHRA and CDR2 YSYEKL. CDR3 length: 16 amino acids. Germline trimming cut 3 bases from V and 5 bases from J; bases unmatched to any gene: 8. The CDR3 coding sequence is TGCGCCAGCAGCCATATAGACAGGGGGGTTAACAATGAGCAGTTCTTC. This sequence encodes CASSHIDRGVNNEQFF.